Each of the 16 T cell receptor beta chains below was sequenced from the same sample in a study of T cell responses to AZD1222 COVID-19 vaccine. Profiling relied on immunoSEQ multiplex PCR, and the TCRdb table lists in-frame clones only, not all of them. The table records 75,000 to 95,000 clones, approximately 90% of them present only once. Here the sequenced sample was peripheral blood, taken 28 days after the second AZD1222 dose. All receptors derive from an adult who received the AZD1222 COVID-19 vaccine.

In DNA, the CDR3 is TGTGCCAGCAGTGATTCGCGTTCCTACAATGAGCAGTTCTTC. Residues: CASSDSRSYNEQFF. The chain recombines TRBV2 with TRBJ2-1; no firm D call. The CDR3 loop spans 14 amino acids. V shed 3 bases and J shed 1 base, with 7 bases lying between them. Germline CDR1 and CDR2: SNHLY and FYNNEI.

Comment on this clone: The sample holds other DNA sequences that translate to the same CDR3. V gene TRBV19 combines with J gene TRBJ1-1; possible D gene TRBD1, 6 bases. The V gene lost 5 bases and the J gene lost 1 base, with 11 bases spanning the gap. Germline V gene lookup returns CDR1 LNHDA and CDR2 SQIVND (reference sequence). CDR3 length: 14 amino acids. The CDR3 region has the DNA TGTGCCAGTAGTCCCAGGGGTGAGAACACTGAAGCTTTCTTT. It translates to CASSPRGENTEAFF.

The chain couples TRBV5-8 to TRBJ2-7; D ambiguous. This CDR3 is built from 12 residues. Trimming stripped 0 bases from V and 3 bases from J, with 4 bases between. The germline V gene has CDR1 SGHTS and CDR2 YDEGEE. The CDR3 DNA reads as TGTGCCAGCAGCTTGGCCGTCTACGAGCAGTACTTC. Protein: CASSLAVYEQYF.

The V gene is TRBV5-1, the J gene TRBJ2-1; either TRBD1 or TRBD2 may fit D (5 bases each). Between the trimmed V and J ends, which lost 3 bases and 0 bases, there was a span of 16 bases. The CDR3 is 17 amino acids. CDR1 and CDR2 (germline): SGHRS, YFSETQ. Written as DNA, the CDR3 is TGCGCCAGCAGCTGGGGGAAGGGCCGGGGCTCCTACAATGAGCAGTTCTTC. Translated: CASSWGKGRGSYNEQFF.

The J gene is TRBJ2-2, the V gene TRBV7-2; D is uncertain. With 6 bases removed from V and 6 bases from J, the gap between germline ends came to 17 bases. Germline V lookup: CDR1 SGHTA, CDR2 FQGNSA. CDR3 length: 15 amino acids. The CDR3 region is CASSRMATSSGELFF. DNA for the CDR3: TGTGCCAGCAGTCGTATGGCTACTTCTTCCGGGGAGCTGTTTTTT.

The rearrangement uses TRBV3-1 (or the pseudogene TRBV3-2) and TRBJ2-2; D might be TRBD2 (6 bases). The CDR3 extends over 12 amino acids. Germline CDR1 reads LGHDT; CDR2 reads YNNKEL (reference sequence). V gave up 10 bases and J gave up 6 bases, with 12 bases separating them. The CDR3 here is CATLSSAGELFF. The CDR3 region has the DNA TGTGCCACCCTCTCTAGCGCCGGGGAGCTGTTTTTT.

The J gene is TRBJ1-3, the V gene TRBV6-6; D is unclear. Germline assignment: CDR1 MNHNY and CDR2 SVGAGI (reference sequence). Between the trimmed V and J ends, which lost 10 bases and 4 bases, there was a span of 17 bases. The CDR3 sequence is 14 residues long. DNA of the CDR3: TGTGCCACATTGTCTAGGAGCCCCGGAAACACCATATATTTT. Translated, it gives CATLSRSPGNTIYF.

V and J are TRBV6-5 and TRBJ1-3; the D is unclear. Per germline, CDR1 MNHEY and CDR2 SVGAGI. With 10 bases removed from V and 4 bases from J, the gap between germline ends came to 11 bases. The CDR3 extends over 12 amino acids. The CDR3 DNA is TGTGCCACCCGACCCCAAGGAAACACCATATATTTT. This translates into CATRPQGNTIYF.

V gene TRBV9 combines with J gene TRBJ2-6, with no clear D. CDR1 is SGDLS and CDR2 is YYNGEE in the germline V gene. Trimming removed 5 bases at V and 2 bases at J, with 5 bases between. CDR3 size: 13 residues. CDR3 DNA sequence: TGTGCCAGCAGAGGAACTGGGGCCAACGTCCTGACTTTC. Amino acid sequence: CASRGTGANVLTF.

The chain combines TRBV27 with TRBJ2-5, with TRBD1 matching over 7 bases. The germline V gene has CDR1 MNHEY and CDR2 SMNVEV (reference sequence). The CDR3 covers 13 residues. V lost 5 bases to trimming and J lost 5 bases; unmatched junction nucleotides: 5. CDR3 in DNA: TGTGCCAGCAGTCAACAGGGGCGGGAGACCCAGTACTTC. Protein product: CASSQQGRETQYF.

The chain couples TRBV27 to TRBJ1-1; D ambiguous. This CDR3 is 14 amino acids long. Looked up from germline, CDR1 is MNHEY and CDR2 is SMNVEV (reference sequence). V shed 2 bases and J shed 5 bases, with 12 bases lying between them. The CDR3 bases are TGTGCCAGCAGTTTAATCCGGGGAGGGACTGAAGCTTTCTTT. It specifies CASSLIRGGTEAFF.

The CDR3: CASSQGRGGIRPLHF. In nucleotides, the CDR3 is TGTGCCAGCAGCCAAGGACGGGGCGGGATTCGACCCCTCCACTTT. V and J are TRBV6-2 or TRBV6-3 and TRBJ1-6; D might be TRBD1 (5 bases). V was trimmed by 6 bases and J by 12 bases, leaving 21 bases between them. CDR1 and CDR2 (germline): MNHEY, SVGEGT. This CDR3 is built from 15 residues.

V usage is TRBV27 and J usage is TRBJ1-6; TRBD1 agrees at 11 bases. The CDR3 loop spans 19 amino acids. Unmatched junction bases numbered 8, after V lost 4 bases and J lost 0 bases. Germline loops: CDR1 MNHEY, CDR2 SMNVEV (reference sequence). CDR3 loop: CASSSWTGGPSSYNSPLHF. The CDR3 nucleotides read TGTGCCAGCAGTTCTTGGACAGGGGGCCCTAGCTCCTATAATTCACCCCTCCACTTT.

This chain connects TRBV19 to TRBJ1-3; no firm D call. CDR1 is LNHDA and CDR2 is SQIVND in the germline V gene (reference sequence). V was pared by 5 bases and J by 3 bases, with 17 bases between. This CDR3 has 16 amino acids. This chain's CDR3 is CASSSLPPGGGNTIYF. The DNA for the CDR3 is TGTGCCAGTAGTTCTCTCCCTCCCGGAGGTGGAAACACCATATATTTT.

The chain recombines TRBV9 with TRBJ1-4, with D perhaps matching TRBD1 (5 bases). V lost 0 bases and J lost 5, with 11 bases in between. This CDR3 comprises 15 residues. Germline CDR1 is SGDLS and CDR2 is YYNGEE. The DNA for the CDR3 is TGTGCCAGCAGCGTAGACGTGCGGGGGAATGAAAAACTGTTTTTT. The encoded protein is CASSVDVRGNEKLFF.

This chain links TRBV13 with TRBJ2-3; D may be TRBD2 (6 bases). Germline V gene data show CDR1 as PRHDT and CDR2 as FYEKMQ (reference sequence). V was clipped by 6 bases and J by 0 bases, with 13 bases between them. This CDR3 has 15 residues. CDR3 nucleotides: TGTGCCAGCAGGACCCTAGCGACCAGCACAGATACGCAGTATTTT. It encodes CASRTLATSTDTQYF.